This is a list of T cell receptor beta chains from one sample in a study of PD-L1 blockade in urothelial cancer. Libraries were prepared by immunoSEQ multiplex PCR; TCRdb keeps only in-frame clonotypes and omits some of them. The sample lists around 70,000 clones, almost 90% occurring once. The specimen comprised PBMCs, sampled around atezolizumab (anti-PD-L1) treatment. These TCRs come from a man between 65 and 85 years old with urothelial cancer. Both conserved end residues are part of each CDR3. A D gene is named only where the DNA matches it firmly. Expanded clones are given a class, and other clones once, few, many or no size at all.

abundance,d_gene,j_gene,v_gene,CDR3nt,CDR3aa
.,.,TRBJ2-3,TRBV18,TGTGCCAGCTCACCACCGGCGGACACAGATACGCAGTATTTT,CASSPPADTDTQYF
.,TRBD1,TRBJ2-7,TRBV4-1,TGCGCCAGCAGCCACACAGGGGGCTACGAGCAGTACTTC,CASSHTGGYEQYF
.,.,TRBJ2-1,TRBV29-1,TGCAGCGTCAGTCCAGGGGCTAATGAGCAGTTCTTC,CSVSPGANEQFF
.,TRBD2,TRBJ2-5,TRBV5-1,TGCGCCAGCAGCTTGAGCGGGAGGACTGAAGAGACCCAGTACTTC,CASSLSGRTEETQYF
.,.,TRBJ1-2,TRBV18,TGTGCCAGCTCTGAGACTCAGGGGACCTATGGCTACACCTTC,CASSETQGTYGYTF
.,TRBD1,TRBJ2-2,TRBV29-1,TGCAGCGTGGGGCCGGACAGGTCGAACACCGGGGAGCTGTTTTTT,CSVGPDRSNTGELFF
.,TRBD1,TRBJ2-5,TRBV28,TGTGCCAGCAGTTTATCGGGACAGCAAGAGACCCAGTACTTC,CASSLSGQQETQYF
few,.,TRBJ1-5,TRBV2,TGTGCCAGCAGTGAAAACAGGGCCGAAGATCAGCCCCAGCATTTT,CASSENRAEDQPQHF
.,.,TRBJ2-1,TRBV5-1,TGCGCCAGCAGCCTGCTGGCCCCGGTCAGGAACAATGAGCAGTTCTTC,CASSLLAPVRNNEQFF
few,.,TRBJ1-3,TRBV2,TGTGCCAGCACCCTCGGGGGGAGCTCTGGAAACACCATATATTTT,CASTLGGSSGNTIYF
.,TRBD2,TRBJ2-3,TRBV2,TGTGCCAGCAGTGCAAGTAGCGGGAGGGCCTCAGATACGCAGTATTTT,CASSASSGRASDTQYF
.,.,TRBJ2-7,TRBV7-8,TGTGCCAGCAGCTGGTGGGGCAACGAGCAGTACTTC,CASSWWGNEQYF
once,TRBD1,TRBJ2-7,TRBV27,TGTGCCAGCAGACCTTCAGGGGGCGCGGGCTACGAGCAGTACTTC,CASRPSGGAGYEQYF
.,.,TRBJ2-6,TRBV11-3,TGTGCCAGCAGCTTAAAGCGGGCAGCCCGCCTCTCTGGGGCCAACGTCCTGACTTTC,CASSLKRAARLSGANVLTF
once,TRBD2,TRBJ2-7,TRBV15,TGTGCCACCAGCCGTCACAGACTAGCGGGCTTCAGCTCCTACGAGCAGTACTTC,CATSRHRLAGFSSYEQYF
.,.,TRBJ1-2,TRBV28,TGTGCCAGCAGTTTGGATACAGCCCTTAACTATGGCTACACCTTC,CASSLDTALNYGYTF
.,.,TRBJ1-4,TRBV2,TGTGCCAGCCACAGGTGGGGTGAAAAACTGTTTTTT,CASHRWGEKLFF
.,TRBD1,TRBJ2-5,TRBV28,TGTGCCAGCAGGCTGACAGGGGGCGAAAAGACCCAGTACTTC,CASRLTGGEKTQYF
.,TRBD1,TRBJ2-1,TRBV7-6,TGTGCCAGCAGCCAAGTCCGGGACAGGGGTGGGAATGAGCAGTTCTTC,CASSQVRDRGGNEQFF
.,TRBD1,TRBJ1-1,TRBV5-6,TGTGCCAGCAGCCGTCCCCGACAGGGCCGGACTGAAGCTTTCTTT,CASSRPRQGRTEAFF
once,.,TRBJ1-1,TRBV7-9,TGTGCCAGCAGCTTTGGGCCGGGGACTGAAGCTTTCTTT,CASSFGPGTEAFF
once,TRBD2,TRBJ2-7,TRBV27,TGTGCCAGCAGGGAGGGAGGGAATCGCGAGCAGTACTTC,CASREGGNREQYF
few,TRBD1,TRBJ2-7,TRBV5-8,TGTGCCAGCAGCTTGGCCGGGACAGGGATCTACGAGCAGTACTTC,CASSLAGTGIYEQYF
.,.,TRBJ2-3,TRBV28,TGTGCCAGCGCCGAGTCGGGTCCCACACACACAGATACGCAGTATTTT,CASAESGPTHTDTQYF
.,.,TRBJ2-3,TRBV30,TGTGCTGCCGGGAAGGGGGTCGCGGCAGATACGCAGTATTTT,CAAGKGVAADTQYF
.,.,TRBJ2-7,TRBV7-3,TGTGCCAGCAGCCCAACGGGACAAGCAATCGGCGAGCAGTACTTC,CASSPTGQAIGEQYF
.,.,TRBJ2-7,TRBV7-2,TGTGCCAGCAGCTTAGAGAGGGCCAATTACGAGCAGTACTTC,CASSLERANYEQYF
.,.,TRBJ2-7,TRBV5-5,TGTGCCAGCAGCTCCGGACCGGGAGAGCAGTACTTC,CASSSGPGEQYF
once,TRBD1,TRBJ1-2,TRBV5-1,TGCGCCAGCAGCTTACAGGGACAGAACTATGGCTACACCTTC,CASSLQGQNYGYTF
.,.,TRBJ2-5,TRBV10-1,TGCGCCAGCAGTGACGGTTCTTCGGAGACCCAGTACTTC,CASSDGSSETQYF
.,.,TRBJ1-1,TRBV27,TGTGCCAGCAGTTACAACCCGGAGGGGAACACTGAAGCTTTCTTT,CASSYNPEGNTEAFF
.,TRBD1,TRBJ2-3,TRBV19,TGTGCCAGTAGTATAGGACAGGGGGGAGCAGATACGCAGTATTTT,CASSIGQGGADTQYF
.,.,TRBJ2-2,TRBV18,TGTGCCAGCCTTAAAGTTAGCGGCGGGGAGCTGTTTTTT,CASLKVSGGELFF
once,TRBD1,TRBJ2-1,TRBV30,TGTGCCTGGAGTGAACCGGGACAGAGCTCCTACAATGAGCAGTTCTTC,CAWSEPGQSSYNEQFF
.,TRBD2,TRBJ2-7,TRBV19,TGTGCCAGTAGTGAAGTGGCGGGAGGGATCTACGAGCAGTACTTC,CASSEVAGGIYEQYF